This T cell receptor beta chain was found in a study of blood T cell repertoires in COVID-19. Libraries were prepared by immunoSEQ multiplex PCR; TCRdb keeps only in-frame clonotypes and omits some of them. The repertoire has 200,000 to 250,000 clones, 65% to 90% of them found once; the top ten carry roughly 4.5%. The germline CDR1 and CDR2 sequences are MDHEN and SYDVKM. This CDR3 has 18 amino acids. The V end was cut by 1 base, the J end by 2 bases, with 17 bases between. The TCR comes from a woman in her 30s who had been exposed to COVID-19. The sample was PBMCs or T cells enriched from blood (not recorded which). The chain couples TRBV28 to TRBJ2-2; possible D gene TRBD2, 7 bases. CDR3 protein: CASSLSRRGGINTGELFF. The CDR3, as DNA: TGTGCCAGCAGTTTATCTCGCAGGGGAGGGATAAACACCGGGGAGCTGTTTTTT.